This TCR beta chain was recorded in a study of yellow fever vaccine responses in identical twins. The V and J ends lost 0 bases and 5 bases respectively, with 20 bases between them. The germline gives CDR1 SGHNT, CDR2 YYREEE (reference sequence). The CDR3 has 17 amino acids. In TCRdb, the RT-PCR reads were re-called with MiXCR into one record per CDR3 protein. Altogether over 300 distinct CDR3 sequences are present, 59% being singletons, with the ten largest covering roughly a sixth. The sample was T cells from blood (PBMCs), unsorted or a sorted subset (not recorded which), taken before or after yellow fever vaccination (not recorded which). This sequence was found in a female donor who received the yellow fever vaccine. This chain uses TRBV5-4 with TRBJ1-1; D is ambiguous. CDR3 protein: CASSLGGGKKRRTEAFF. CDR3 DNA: TGTGCCAGCAGCTTGGGGGGAGGGAAGAAAAGGAGAACTGAAGCTTTCTTT.